The 21 T cell receptor beta chains below were found in one sample sequenced in a study of OX40 agonist ivuxolimab in advanced cancers. The library relied on the immunoSEQ multiplex PCR assay. Entries here come from immuneACCESS through TCRdb and include only in-frame sequences with V and J called. Some clones fail to appear in such tables; in the studies checked, an unresolved V gene covers under half of the shortfall, and the cause of the remainder is unknown. The sample records approximately 44,000 clones, 86% of which are singletons. Jointly, the top ten make up about 13% of the sample. The sample consisted of CD4+ or CD8+ T cells sorted from blood, taken in a trial of the OX40 agonist ivuxolimab. These receptors were obtained from an adult with an advanced solid tumor such as melanoma, head and neck, liver or kidney cancer.

This clone has a single count. The chain recombines TRBV4-1 with TRBJ1-2; possibly TRBD1 for D (6 bases). CDR1 MGHRA and CDR2 YSYEKL come from the germline V gene. The CDR3 sequence is 16 residues long. The V end was cut by 7 bases, the J end by 5 bases, with 23 bases between. CDR3 amino acids: CASTHRTVRALYGYTF. CDR3 sequence (DNA): TGCGCCAGCACCCACAGGACAGTGCGCGCTCTTTATGGCTACACCTTC.

This sequence joins TRBV6-5 and TRBJ1-1; unclear D gene. The V end lost 10 bases, the J end lost 5 bases, and 11 bases lay between the germline ends. Germline-derived CDR1 and CDR2 are MNHEY and SVGAGI. The CDR3 covers 11 residues. CDR3 nucleotides: TGTGCCACCCATTTAGGGACTGAAGCTTTCTTT. Its translation is CATHLGTEAFF.

Here the CDR3 reads CASSLGLTDTQYF. CDR3 nucleotide sequence: TGTGCCAGCAGCTTAGGCCTCACAGATACGCAGTATTTT. The rearrangement uses TRBV13 and TRBJ2-3, with D uncertain. The CDR3 spans 13 residues. Deletions cut 0 bases from V and 2 bases from J, with 3 bases between. Germline V gives CDR1 PRHDT, CDR2 FYEKMQ (reference sequence).

CDR3 sequence: CASMGPRVAETLVYNEQFF. The CDR3 DNA follows: TGTGCCAGTATGGGGCCAAGGGTAGCGGAGACTCTGGTTTACAATGAGCAGTTCTTC. The genes are TRBV19 and TRBJ2-1; tentative D call: TRBD2 (6 bases). Trimming stripped 7 bases from V and 4 bases from J, with 29 bases between. Germline CDR1 reads LNHDA; CDR2 reads SQIVND (reference sequence). CDR3 length equals 19 residues.

This clone was seen a few times. This chain connects TRBV7-9 to TRBJ1-1; TRBD1 is a possible D gene (6 bases). Trimming left V 4 bases short and J 5 bases short, with 11 bases between. The CDR3 length is 13 residues. The V gene's germline CDR1 is SEHNR and CDR2 FQNEAQ (reference sequence). The CDR3 DNA reads TGTGCCAGCAGCTCCCAGGGGCAAACTGAAGCTTTCTTT. It translates to CASSSQGQTEAFF.

The V gene is TRBV25-1, the J gene TRBJ2-7, with D perhaps TRBD2 (6 bases). Germline V gene lookup returns CDR1 MGHDK and CDR2 SYGVNS. Trimming removed 2 bases from V and 3 bases from J, with 8 bases in between. The CDR3 loop spans 13 amino acids. The CDR3 is CASSEPGVYEQYF. The CDR3 nucleotides are TGTGCCAGCAGTGAACCGGGGGTCTACGAGCAGTACTTC.

The rearrangement joins TRBV9 to TRBJ2-7, with D possibly matching TRBD2 (7 bases). There are 16 residues in the CDR3. Trimming shortened V by 3 bases and J by 6 bases, and 22 bases separated the two germline ends. CDR1 is SGDLS and CDR2 is YYNGEE in the germline V gene. The CDR3 here is CASSAEGGGPKGEQYF. CDR3 DNA sequence: TGTGCCAGCAGCGCCGAAGGGGGGGGGCCAAAGGGCGAGCAGTACTTC.

CDR3 bases: TGTGCCAGCAGTTTCCGCCTGACCGGTGATTCACCCCTCCACTTT. Protein: CASSFRLTGDSPLHF. The V and J genes are TRBV28 and TRBJ1-6, with D hard to call. V lost 3 bases, J lost 8 bases, and 14 bases lay in between. CDR3 length: 15 residues. The germline V gene encodes CDR1 MDHEN and CDR2 SYDVKM.

The chain is built from TRBV14 and TRBJ2-3; D remains unclear. This CDR3 is 18 amino acids long. Looked up from germline, CDR1 is SGHDN and CDR2 is FVKESK. Trimming stripped 0 bases from V and 2 bases from J, with 18 bases between. CDR3 region: CASSQEHRLTLNTDTQYF. The CDR3 DNA follows: TGTGCCAGCAGCCAAGAACATCGTCTTACCCTAAACACAGATACGCAGTATTTT. Full variable domain (remainder filled in from reference TRBV14 and TRBJ2-3): EAGVTQFPSHSVIEKGQTVTLRCDPISGHDNLYWYRRVMGKEIKFLLHFVKESKQDESGMPNNRFLAERTGGTYSTLKVQPAELEDSGVYFCASSQEHRLTLNTDTQYFGPGTRLTVL.

The V gene is TRBV28, the J gene TRBJ2-6, with 7 bases fitting TRBD1. Germline CDR1 MDHEN, CDR2 SYDVKM. The CDR3 sequence is 19 residues long. With V trimmed by 4 bases and J by 4 bases, 16 bases remained unmatched. CDR3 sequence: CASSSRQGRVMRGANVLTF. The CDR3 DNA reads TGTGCCAGCAGTTCCAGACAGGGAAGGGTAATGCGCGGGGCCAACGTCCTGACTTTC.

The V and J genes are TRBV2 and TRBJ2-5; 9 bases line up with TRBD1. This CDR3 region has 13 residues. Germline CDR1 and CDR2: SNHLY and FYNNEI. V shed 7 bases, J shed 3 bases, and the junction held 3 bases outside the gene matches. The CDR3 reads CASTGDREETQYF. The CDR3 DNA sequence: TGTGCCAGCACTGGGGACAGGGAAGAGACCCAGTACTTC.

The V and J genes are TRBV5-1 and TRBJ1-2; a weak D match, TRBD1 (5 bases). The CDR3 sequence is 14 residues long. V lost 0 bases to trimming and J lost 1 base, with 7 bases between them. Germline V gene data show CDR1 as SGHRS and CDR2 as YFSETQ. The CDR3 spells CASSLGQNNYGYTF. CDR3 DNA sequence: TGCGCCAGCAGCTTGGGACAGAATAACTATGGCTACACCTTC. Combining the CDR3 with reference TRBV5-1 and TRBJ1-2 gives the whole variable domain KAGVTQTPRYLIKTRGQQVTLSCSPISGHRSVSWYQQTPGQGLQFLFEYFSETQRNKGNFPGRFSGRQFSNSRSEMNVSTLELGDSALYLCASSLGQNNYGYTFGSGTRLTVV.

The rearrangement links TRBV9 to TRBJ1-2; D is unclear. CDR3 length: 12 amino acids. CDR1 is SGDLS and CDR2 is YYNGEE in the germline V gene. The V and J ends lost 3 bases and 5 bases respectively, with 8 bases between them. This CDR3 reads CASSEVKYGYTF. DNA for the CDR3: TGTGCCAGCAGCGAAGTTAAGTATGGCTACACCTTC. Full variable domain (missing parts from reference TRBV9 and TRBJ1-2): DSGVTQTPKHLITATGQRVTLRCSPRSGDLSVYWYQQSLDQGLQFLIQYYNGEERAKGNILERFSAQQFPDLHSELNLSSLELGDSALYFCASSEVKYGYTFGSGTRLTVV.

This chain uses TRBV15 with TRBJ1-5; 8 nucleotides agree with TRBD1. J gave up 4 bases and V 4 bases, and 6 bases lay outside the gene matches. Germline lookup yields CDR1 LNHNV and CDR2 YYDKDF (reference sequence). CDR3 size: 15 residues. CDR3 nucleotide sequence: TGTGCCACCAGCATCGACAGGGGAAGGAATCAGCCCCAGCATTTT. The encoded protein is CATSIDRGRNQPQHF.

This clone was observed a few times. V is TRBV5-6 and J is TRBJ1-2; no firm D call. V was shortened by 4 bases and J by 6 bases, with 19 bases between the two germline ends. CDR1 SGHDT and CDR2 YYEEEE come from the germline V gene. This CDR3 has 15 residues. The CDR3 protein is CASSNSLSLYDGYTF. Here the CDR3 DNA reads TGTGCCAGCAGCAATAGCCTAAGCCTCTACGATGGCTACACCTTC.

The chain links TRBV10-3 to TRBJ1-1; D is unclear. Per the germline V gene, CDR1 is ENHRY and CDR2 is SYGVKD. The CDR3 has 16 amino acids. Trimming took 4 bases from V and 5 from J, leaving 20 bases between them. This CDR3 reads CAISGESTHQWTEAFF. The CDR3 DNA is TGTGCCATCAGTGGGGAATCGACTCACCAGTGGACTGAAGCTTTCTTT.

The CDR3 sequence is CASSLAGGEDLNYGYTF. In DNA form, the CDR3 reads TGTGCCAGCAGCTTGGCCGGGGGCGAGGACTTAAATTATGGCTACACCTTC. The rearrangement links TRBV5-4 to TRBJ1-2, with TRBD1 as a possible D gene (6 bases). Germline loops: CDR1 SGHNT, CDR2 YYREEE (reference sequence). Deletions cut 0 bases from V and 5 bases from J, with 20 bases between. CDR3 length equals 17 residues.

In this sample, this clone turned up a few times. J is TRBJ2-3 and V is TRBV2; 13 positions match TRBD2. Germline-derived CDR1 and CDR2 are SNHLY and FYNNEI. The CDR3 loop spans 16 amino acids. With V trimmed by 4 bases and J by 4 bases, 5 bases remained unmatched. The CDR3 coding sequence is TGTGCCAGCAGTGGCTGGACTAGCGGGGGCGCAGATACGCAGTATTTT. It yields the protein CASSGWTSGGADTQYF.

This clone is categorized as medium-sized. The chain links TRBV25-1 to TRBJ1-1; D call uncertain. The CDR3 covers 15 residues. V lost 3 bases and J 4 bases, leaving 15 bases between the germline ends. Germline CDR1 reads MGHDK; CDR2 reads SYGVNS. As DNA, the CDR3 is TGTGCCAGCAGTGACGAGACCTGGGTTTCCACTGAAGCTTTCTTT. It is translated as CASSDETWVSTEAFF.

The chain links TRBV2 to TRBJ2-1, with D perhaps matching TRBD2 (7 bases). Trimming took off 7 bases at V and 8 bases at J, with 24 bases between the two ends. In germline, CDR1 is SNHLY, CDR2 FYNNEI. The CDR3 consists of 16 residues. The CDR3 is CASTEILVGGPDEQFF. The CDR3 DNA is TGTGCCAGCACCGAGATCCTAGTGGGGGGGCCGGATGAGCAGTTCTTC.

This chain uses TRBV11-1 with TRBJ1-1; no clear D. The CDR3 sequence is 16 residues long. CDR1 is SGHAT, CDR2 FQDESV, per germline (reference sequence). The ends were cut back, 1 base at V and 5 bases at J, with 17 bases in the middle. CDR3 sequence: CASSLERSEERTEAFF. CDR3 bases: TGTGCCAGCAGCTTAGAGCGGTCGGAGGAGAGGACTGAAGCTTTCTTT.